Each of the 16 T cell receptor beta chains below was sequenced from the same sample in a study of shared clonotypes between healthy human individuals. Sequenced by immunoSEQ multiplex PCR; TCRdb stores in-frame clones only, minus some. The repertoire holds about 1.1 million clones, roughly 80% seen once, with 0.85% to 1% in the top ten. The sample consisted of memory CD4+ T cells from PBMCs. As for subset: CD45RA-negative fraction. The receptors derive from a man younger than 35 in good health. Some clones in this sample may be carry-over from other donors' samples.

The chain is built from TRBV7-9 and TRBJ2-3, with 9 bases that match TRBD2. V gave up 2 bases and J gave up 4 bases; unmatched junction bases: 4. The CDR3 is made up of 15 amino acids. Germline V gene lookup returns CDR1 SEHNR and CDR2 FQNEAQ (reference sequence). The CDR3 protein is CASSLSSGMADTQYF. CDR3 nucleotide sequence: TGTGCCAGCAGCTTATCTAGCGGGATGGCAGATACGCAGTATTTT.

This clone came up once. This chain uses TRBV19 with TRBJ2-7, with 8 bases aligning to TRBD2. With V trimmed by 5 bases and J by 3 bases, 9 bases remained unmatched. This CDR3 has 15 amino acids. Germline lookup yields CDR1 LNHDA and CDR2 SQIVND (reference sequence). This CDR3 reads CASSLRPTSGYEQYF. In DNA form, the CDR3 reads TGTGCCAGTAGTCTACGCCCAACTAGCGGCTACGAGCAGTACTTC.

V is TRBV28 and J is TRBJ2-7, with D possibly matching TRBD2 (5 bases). CDR3 length: 12 residues. V was shortened by 6 bases and J by 4 bases, with 10 bases between the two germline ends. The germline CDR1 and CDR2 sequences are MDHEN and SYDVKM. This CDR3 reads CASRAPGYEQYF. CDR3 sequence (DNA): TGTGCCAGCAGAGCACCGGGGTACGAGCAGTACTTC.

The chain has TRBV2 and TRBJ1-6; 8 bases align to TRBD1. Germline V CDR1 and CDR2: SNHLY, FYNNEI. V was pared by 6 bases and J by 7 bases, with 5 bases of the junction left unmatched. The CDR3 has 14 residues. This CDR3 is CASRLQGANSPLHF. The CDR3 DNA sequence: TGTGCCAGCAGACTTCAGGGGGCGAATTCACCCCTCCACTTT.

This clone was counted only a few times. The rearrangement links TRBV7-3 to TRBJ2-3; tentative D call: TRBD2 (5 bases). This CDR3 comprises 14 residues. Germline V gene lookup returns CDR1 SGHTA and CDR2 FQGTGA. V shed 4 bases and J shed 2 bases, with 10 bases lying between them. The DNA of the CDR3 is TGTGCCAGCAGCTCGGGATCTACCACAGATACGCAGTATTTT. This encodes CASSSGSTTDTQYF.

V is TRBV7-2 and J is TRBJ2-5; 9 nucleotides agree with TRBD1. The CDR3 sequence is 15 residues long. CDR1 SGHTA and CDR2 FQGNSA come from the germline V gene. J lost 2 bases, V lost 2 bases, and 3 bases had no gene match. The CDR3 DNA follows: TGTGCCAGCAGCTTAAATGGACAGGGGCAAGAGACCCAGTACTTC. This gives the protein CASSLNGQGQETQYF.

V is TRBV28 and J is TRBJ2-4; 13 bases are a match to TRBD2. Germline values: CDR1 MDHEN, CDR2 SYDVKM. V lost 7 bases and J lost 6; bases outside the gene matches: 6. The CDR3 is 15 residues long. The CDR3: CASNTSGREVNIQYF. The CDR3 DNA is TGTGCCAGCAATACTAGCGGGAGGGAAGTAAACATTCAGTACTTC.

The chain is built from TRBV6-1 and TRBJ1-5; no firm D call. The CDR3 sequence is 14 residues long. V lost 7 bases to trimming and J lost 6 bases, with 16 bases between them. The germline V gene encodes CDR1 MNHNS and CDR2 SASEGT. The DNA for the CDR3 is TGTGCCAGCACCTACCTAGCGACTAGTCAGCCCCAGCATTTT. Translating gives CASTYLATSQPQHF.

The chain joins TRBV28 to TRBJ2-7; no firm D call. The V gene lost 6 bases and the J gene lost 4 bases, with 10 bases spanning the gap. The CDR3 covers 12 residues. Germline V gene sequence: CDR1 MDHEN, CDR2 SYDVKM. The CDR3 is CASSSVWYEQYF. In DNA form, the CDR3 reads TGTGCCAGCAGCTCAGTTTGGTACGAGCAGTACTTC.

The gene calls are TRBV5-5 and TRBJ1-5, with TRBD1 matching 9 bases. Germline V gene sequence: CDR1 SGHKS, CDR2 YYEKEE (reference sequence). This CDR3 has 15 residues. V lost 4 bases, J lost 10 bases, and 12 bases stayed unmatched. CDR3 in DNA: TGTGCCAGCAGCGTAACAGGGGGCGGACAGCAACCCCAGCATTTT. Translated: CASSVTGGGQQPQHF.

As concerns this clone: Other DNA sequences in the same sample also yield this CDR3. This rearrangement joins TRBV5-6 to TRBJ2-1; TRBD1 matches at 7 bases. CDR3 length: 15 amino acids. Per germline, CDR1 SGHDT and CDR2 YYEEEE. The V and J ends lost 2 bases and 0 bases, in that order; junction bases with no gene match: 2. The CDR3 here is CASSFDRVSYNEQFF. The CDR3, as DNA: TGTGCCAGCAGCTTCGACAGGGTCTCCTACAATGAGCAGTTCTTC.

The chain links TRBV7-9 to TRBJ1-4; D might be TRBD1 (5 bases). Germline-derived CDR1 and CDR2 are SEHNR and FQNEAQ (reference sequence). This CDR3 is 14 amino acids long. Deletions cut 5 bases from V and 6 bases from J, with 13 bases between. The CDR3 protein is CASSRGGGDEKLFF. CDR3 bases: TGTGCCAGCAGCCGCGGAGGAGGGGATGAAAAACTGTTTTTT.

This chain connects TRBV7-2 to TRBJ2-7, with 8 bases lining up with TRBD2. V lost 1 base to trimming and J lost 3 bases; unmatched junction nucleotides: 14. This CDR3 has 18 amino acids. Per germline, CDR1 SGHTA and CDR2 FQGNSA. The CDR3 coding sequence is TGTGCCAGCAGCTTAGAGGCAGGGCGGACTAGCTGGGGCTACGAGCAGTACTTC. The encoded protein is CASSLEAGRTSWGYEQYF.

This chain joins TRBV7-2 and TRBJ2-1; perhaps TRBD2 as D (6 bases). Trimming cost V 2 bases and J 7 bases, with 24 bases left between them. Germline assignment: CDR1 SGHTA and CDR2 FQGNSA. The CDR3 totals 18 residues. CDR3 amino acids: CASSLRYPPLAPPNEQFF. The CDR3 region has the DNA TGTGCCAGCAGCTTAAGATACCCCCCACTAGCCCCCCCGAATGAGCAGTTCTTC. The full variable domain, rest sourced from reference TRBV7-2 and TRBJ2-1, is GAGVSQSPSNKVTEKGKDVELRCDPISGHTALYWYRQSLGQGLEFLIYFQGNSAPDKSGLPSDRFSAERTGGSVSTLTIQRTQQEDSAVYLCASSLRYPPLAPPNEQFFGPGTRLTVL.

The chain uses TRBV5-1 and TRBJ2-7, with 7 positions matching TRBD1. In germline, CDR1 is SGHRS, CDR2 YFSETQ. Losses at the gene ends were 6 bases for V and 3 bases for J; bases not matched to a gene: 6. The CDR3 is 13 residues long. This CDR3 reads CASKQGNDYEQYF. The CDR3, as DNA: TGCGCCAGCAAACAGGGGAACGACTACGAGCAGTACTTC.

The genes are TRBV11-2 and TRBJ2-7; 7 bases map to TRBD2. Germline values: CDR1 SGHAT, CDR2 FQNNGV. V dropped 1 base and J dropped 3; count of bases not matched to a gene: 9. CDR3 length: 16 residues. CDR3 coding DNA: TGTGCCAGCAGCTTAGGGGTAGGCGGGAGTTACTACGAGCAGTACTTC. This sequence encodes CASSLGVGGSYYEQYF.